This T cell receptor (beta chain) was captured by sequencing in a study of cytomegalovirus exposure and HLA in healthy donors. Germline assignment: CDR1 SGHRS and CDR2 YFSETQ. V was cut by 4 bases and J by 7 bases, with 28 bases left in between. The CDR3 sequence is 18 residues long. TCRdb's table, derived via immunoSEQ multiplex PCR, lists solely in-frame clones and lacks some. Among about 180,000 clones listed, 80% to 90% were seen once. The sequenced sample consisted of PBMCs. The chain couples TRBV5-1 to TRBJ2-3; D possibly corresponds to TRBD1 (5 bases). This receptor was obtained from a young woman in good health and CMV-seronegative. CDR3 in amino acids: CASSPLRRGNQEWYTQYF. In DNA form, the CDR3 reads TGCGCCAGCAGCCCCCTTCGTAGGGGTAATCAAGAGTGGTATACGCAGTATTTT.